This T cell receptor (beta chain) was captured by sequencing in a study of regulatory T cells in long-lasting Graves disease. Study-level results: Fewer public clonotypes were shared by new patients (around 1,000) than by persistent patients (about 2,800).

This clonotype showed up just a few times. The antigen is not known. With iRepertoire HTBI primers and Arm-PCR of CDR3 regions, TCR beta libraries were built. TCRdb independently ran MiXCR on the multiplex PCR reads; one entry per CDR3 protein. Found here are hundreds of thousands of distinct CDR3 sequences, approximately 15% of them singletons; the top ten hold roughly 27%. Germline CDR1 and CDR2: SGHTA and FQGNSA. The CDR3 length is 14 residues. V lost 1 base, J lost 4 bases, and 10 bases lay in between. Time point of the sample: newly diagnosed GD, antithyroid drugs for less than 3 months. The TCR library was prepared using RNA isolated from PBMCs. This sample also appeared in a second study, on T cells in Graves' hyperthyroidism and ophthalmopathy. That paper adds: A lack of ophthalmopathy progression within 18 months defined stable Graves' hyperthyroidism.

This receptor was obtained from a man between 35 and 55 years old with Graves disease. The sample here was peripheral blood mononuclear cells (PBMCs), taken at new diagnosis, from a patient treated with antithyroid drugs. The chain is built from TRBV7-2 and TRBJ2-5; D might be TRBD1 or TRBD2, each matching 6 bases. CDR3 residues: CASSLVWGAETQYF. In DNA, the CDR3 is TGTGCCAGCAGCTTAGTGTGGGGGGCAGAGACCCAGTACTTC.